This section outlines one T cell receptor (beta chain) sequence together with its context. Its cognate antigen has yet to be identified. Base-call qualities are not available, and no considerably larger clone is one nucleotide away. This entry comes from a study of blood T cell repertoires in COVID-19 (dated by TCRdb to between 2020 and 2021). About the investigation overall: Samples from collaborators originated in the United States, Italy and Spain and spanned both the acute and convalescent phases of COVID-19. The material from the prospective study consisted of cDNA or gDNA derived from T cells, B-cell-depleted T cells, or PBMCs. Deeply sampled blood TCRbeta repertoires from subjects exposed to, actively infected with, or recovered from COVID-19 were included in the dataset. The repertoires were released in a freely available public database meant as a resource for research on the immune response to SARS-CoV-2. The samples were drawn from two sources: the first 160 participants of the ongoing ImmuneRACE study, and 950 to 1,500 subjects contributed by 6 global collaborators. A de-identified subject ID, COVID-19 status, age in years and sex were almost always included in the sample metadata. Where available, HLA class I and class II types were taken from metadata supplied by the sample provider and were not determined by assay-based typing. On the study overall, not on this receptor specifically: The quantity of clinical and demographic metadata differed by source and by participant and was supplied without curation.

TCRbeta CDR3 regions were amplified from genomic DNA by means of the immunoSEQ Assay, a bias-controlled multiplex PCR. The original methods were these. The number of nucleated cells in each sample was estimated from the amplification of reference gene primers within the assay. To quantify the absolute abundance of each unique TCRbeta CDR3 rearrangement, sequence reads were collapsed and filtered. Productive Simpson clonality was computed per sample as the square root of Simpson's diversity index over productive rearrangements. In TCRdb, the immuneACCESS table is reduced to in-frame sequences with V and J assigned. These tables do not hold every clone; where another copy was compared, an unresolved V gene accounts for under half, and the others remain unexplained. V and J calls and clone size are given by that table; D and trimming were obtained from the DNA. This sample lists approximately 160,000 clones; around nine tenths were detected once. The ten top clones hold 0.45% to 0.65% of the sample.

The CDR3 goes from the cysteine to the phenylalanine over 15 residues. Just the 45-base CDR3 DNA is kept, in frame starting at base 1. V has 5 bases trimmed and J has 0 bases trimmed; junction bases matching no gene number 6. In the germline V gene (reference sequence), CDR1 corresponds to LNHDA and CDR2 to SQIVND. Each collaborating institution followed its own protocols to collect whole blood in K2EDTA tubes. For TCRbeta analysis, collaborators shipped samples as frozen whole blood, isolated PBMCs, or DNA extracted from either of those sample types. Sequenced: peripheral blood. Recombination connected TRBV19 to TRBJ1-1, with 7 middle bases fitting TRBD1. The sequence came from a man aged 45 to 65 with acute or convalescent COVID-19. The CDR3 region reads CASSPWDRLNTEAFF. The DNA sequence is TGTGCCAGTAGTCCTTGGGACAGACTGAACACTGAAGCTTTCTTT. Reference TRBV19 and TRBJ1-1 proteins supply the regions before and after the CDR3; the full variable domain is: DGGITQSPKYLFRKEGQNVTLSCEQNLNHDAMYWYRQDPGQGLRLIYYSQIVNDFQKGDIAEGYSVSREKKESFPLTVTSAQKNPTAFYLCASSPWDRLNTEAFFGQGTRLTVV.